The table lists the clone carrying this T cell receptor beta chain with a few counts. V was pared by 0 bases and J by 0 bases, with 12 bases between. The CDR3 is 16 residues long. Looked up from germline, CDR1 is DFQATT and CDR2 is SNEGSKA (reference sequence). The data originate from a study of glioma-infiltrating T cells. Using RNA template, CDR3s of TCR alpha and beta were amplified with iRepertoire arm-PCR. TCRdb called the multiplex PCR reads again in MiXCR, with one record for every CDR3 protein. Here the sample spans about 400,000 distinct CDR3 sequences, less than 50% being singletons. The rearrangement uses TRBV20-1 and TRBJ2-1; the D gene could be TRBD1 or TRBD2 (5 bases each). The sample comprised glioma tissue, nonneoplastic brain tissue, or PBMCs (not recorded which). This sequence was found in a human donor with low-grade glioma or glioblastoma, undergoing nonglioma brain surgery, or in good health (not recorded which). The CDR3 sequence is CSARDPGTFSYNEQFF. CDR3 DNA: TGCAGTGCTAGAGATCCTGGGACCTTCTCCTACAATGAGCAGTTCTTC.